This T cell receptor beta chain is from a study of spatial heterogeneity in lung cancer. Study-wide results and caveats: For expanded intratumoral alpha and beta TCRs, counts tracked tumor mutation counts.

Specified time point: sample taken at primary tumor resection. For this clonotype: Its antigen is still unknown.

TCRdb re-called the 5' RACE reads through MiXCR, storing one row per CDR3 protein. Of about 18,000 distinct CDR3 sequences in the sample, 7.5% are singletons; the top ten hold roughly 20%. With 1 base clipped from V and 6 bases from J, the junction kept 11 bases outside the gene matches. The length of the CDR3 is 16 residues. The V gene's germline CDR1 is SGHRS and CDR2 YFSETQ. The receptor was isolated from a male donor with early-stage non-small cell lung cancer. Sequenced material: lung tumor tissue, taken at surgery. The rearrangement links TRBV5-1 to TRBJ1-1; TRBD1 agrees at 8 bases. The CDR3 DNA reads TGCGCCAGCAGCTTGCTCAGGGGCAGGGGGCCCTCTGAAGCTTTCTTT. Amino acids: CASSLLRGRGPSEAFF.